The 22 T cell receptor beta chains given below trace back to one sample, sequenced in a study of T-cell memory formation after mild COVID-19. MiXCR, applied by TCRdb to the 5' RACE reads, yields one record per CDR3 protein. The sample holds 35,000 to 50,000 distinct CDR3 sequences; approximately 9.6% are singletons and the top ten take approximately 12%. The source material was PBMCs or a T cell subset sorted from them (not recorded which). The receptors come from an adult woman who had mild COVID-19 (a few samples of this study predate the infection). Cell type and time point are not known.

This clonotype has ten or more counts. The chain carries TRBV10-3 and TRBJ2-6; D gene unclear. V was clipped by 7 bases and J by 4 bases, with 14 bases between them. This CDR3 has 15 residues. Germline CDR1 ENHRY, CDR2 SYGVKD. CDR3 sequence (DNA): TGTGCCATCACCCGAGGAGATACAGGGGCCAACGTCCTGACTTTC. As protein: CAITRGDTGANVLTF.

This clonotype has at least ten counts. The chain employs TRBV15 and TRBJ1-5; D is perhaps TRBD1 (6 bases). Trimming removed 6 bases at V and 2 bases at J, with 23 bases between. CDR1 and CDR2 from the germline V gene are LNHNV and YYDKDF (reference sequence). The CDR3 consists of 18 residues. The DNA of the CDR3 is TGTGCCACCAGGAGGGGGGAGGCGAGGTATGGTGGCAATCAGCCCCAGCATTTT. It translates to CATRRGEARYGGNQPQHF. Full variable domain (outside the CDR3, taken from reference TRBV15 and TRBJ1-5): DAMVIQNPRYQVTQFGKPVTLSCSQTLNHNVMYWYQQKSSQAPKLLFHYYDKDFNNEADTPDNFQSRRPNTSFCFLDIRSPGLGDTAMYLCATRRGEARYGGNQPQHFGDGTRLSIL.

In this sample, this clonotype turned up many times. The CDR3: CASSFPVPEANTQYF. In DNA form, the CDR3 reads TGTGCCAGCAGTTTCCCCGTCCCGGAGGCAAATACGCAGTATTTT. This chain joins TRBV12-3 or TRBV12-4 and TRBJ2-3, with a tentative D call TRBD2 (5 bases). This CDR3 is 15 amino acids long. V lost 3 bases to trimming and J lost 7 bases, with 17 bases between them.

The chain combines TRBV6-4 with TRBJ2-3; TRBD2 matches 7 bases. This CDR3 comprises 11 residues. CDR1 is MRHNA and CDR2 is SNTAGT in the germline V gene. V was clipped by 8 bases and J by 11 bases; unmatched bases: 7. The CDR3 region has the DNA TGTGCCAGCGACGAGCGGGGTGAGCAGTATTTT. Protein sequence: CASDERGEQYF.

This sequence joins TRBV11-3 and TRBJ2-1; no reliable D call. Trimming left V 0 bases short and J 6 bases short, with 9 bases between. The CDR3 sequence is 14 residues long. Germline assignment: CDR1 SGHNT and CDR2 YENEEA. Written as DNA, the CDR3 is TGTGCCAGCAGCTTAGATCTGGGAAGCAATGAGCAGTTCTTC. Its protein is CASSLDLGSNEQFF.

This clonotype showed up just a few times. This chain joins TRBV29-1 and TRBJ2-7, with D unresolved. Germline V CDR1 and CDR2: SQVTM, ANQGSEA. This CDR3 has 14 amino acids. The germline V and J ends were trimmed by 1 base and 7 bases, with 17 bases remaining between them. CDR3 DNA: TGCAGCGTTGAAGGGGTTGGCAGAGAATCTGAGCAGTACTTC. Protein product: CSVEGVGRESEQYF.

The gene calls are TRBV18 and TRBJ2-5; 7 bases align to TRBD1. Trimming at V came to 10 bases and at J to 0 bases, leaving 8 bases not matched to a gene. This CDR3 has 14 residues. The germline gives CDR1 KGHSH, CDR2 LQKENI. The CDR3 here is CATGDSLYQETQYF. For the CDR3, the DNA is TGTGCCACCGGGGACAGCTTGTACCAAGAGACCCAGTACTTC.

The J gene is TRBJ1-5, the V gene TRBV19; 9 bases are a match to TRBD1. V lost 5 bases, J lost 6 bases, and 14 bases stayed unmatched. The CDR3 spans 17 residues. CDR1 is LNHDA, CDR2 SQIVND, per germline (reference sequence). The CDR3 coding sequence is TGTGCCAGTAGTGCAACACAGGGGGCGCGGGCCCGTCAGCCCCAGCATTTT. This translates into CASSATQGARARQPQHF.

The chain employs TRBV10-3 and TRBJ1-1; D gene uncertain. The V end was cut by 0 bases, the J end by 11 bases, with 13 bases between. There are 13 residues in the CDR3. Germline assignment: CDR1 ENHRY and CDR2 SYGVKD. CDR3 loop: CAISESFEREAFF. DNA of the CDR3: TGTGCCATCAGTGAGTCTTTTGAGCGGGAGGCTTTCTTT.

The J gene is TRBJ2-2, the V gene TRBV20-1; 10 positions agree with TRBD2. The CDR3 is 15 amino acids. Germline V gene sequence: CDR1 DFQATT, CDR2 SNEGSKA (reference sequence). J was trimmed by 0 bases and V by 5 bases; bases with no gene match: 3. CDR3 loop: CSAQSGGANTGELFF. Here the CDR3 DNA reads TGCAGTGCTCAAAGCGGGGGGGCGAACACCGGGGAGCTGTTTTTT.

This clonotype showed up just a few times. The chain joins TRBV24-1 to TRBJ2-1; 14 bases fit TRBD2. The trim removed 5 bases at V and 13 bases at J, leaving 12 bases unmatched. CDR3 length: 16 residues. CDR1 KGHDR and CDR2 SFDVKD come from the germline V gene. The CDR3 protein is CATSAAPGLAGVFQFF. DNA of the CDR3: TGTGCCACCAGTGCAGCCCCGGGACTAGCGGGAGTTTTTCAGTTCTTC.

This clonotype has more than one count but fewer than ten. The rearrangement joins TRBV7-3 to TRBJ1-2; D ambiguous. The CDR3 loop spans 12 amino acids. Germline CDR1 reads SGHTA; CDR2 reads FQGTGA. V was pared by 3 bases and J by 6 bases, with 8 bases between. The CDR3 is CASSFPWDGYTF. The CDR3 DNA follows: TGTGCCAGCAGCTTCCCGTGGGATGGCTACACCTTC.

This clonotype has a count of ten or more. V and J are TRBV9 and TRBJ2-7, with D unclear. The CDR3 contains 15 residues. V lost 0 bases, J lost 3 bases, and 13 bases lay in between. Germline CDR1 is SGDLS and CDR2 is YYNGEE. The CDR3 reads CASSVGTLDGYEQYF. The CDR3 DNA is TGTGCCAGCAGCGTAGGGACCCTCGACGGCTACGAGCAGTACTTC.

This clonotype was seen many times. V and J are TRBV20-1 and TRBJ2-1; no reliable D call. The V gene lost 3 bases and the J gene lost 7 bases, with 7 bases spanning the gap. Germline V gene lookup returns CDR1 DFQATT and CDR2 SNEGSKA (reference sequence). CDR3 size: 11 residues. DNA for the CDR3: TGCAGTGCTAGCCTAAGGAATGAGCAGTTCTTC. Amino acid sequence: CSASLRNEQFF.

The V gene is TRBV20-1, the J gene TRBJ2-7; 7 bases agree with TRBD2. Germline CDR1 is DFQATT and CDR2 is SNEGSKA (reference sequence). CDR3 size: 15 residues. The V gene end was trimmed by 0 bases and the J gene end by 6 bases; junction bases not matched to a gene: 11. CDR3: CSARDAIRLASEQYF. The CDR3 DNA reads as TGCAGTGCTAGAGATGCAATCAGACTAGCCTCCGAGCAGTACTTC.

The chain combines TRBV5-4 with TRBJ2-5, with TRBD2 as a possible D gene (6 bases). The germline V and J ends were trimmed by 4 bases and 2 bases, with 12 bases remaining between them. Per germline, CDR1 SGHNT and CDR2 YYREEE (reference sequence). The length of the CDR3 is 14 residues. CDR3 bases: TGTGCCAGCAGCCCCGCGGGGTCGCAAGAGACCCAGTACTTC. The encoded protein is CASSPAGSQETQYF.

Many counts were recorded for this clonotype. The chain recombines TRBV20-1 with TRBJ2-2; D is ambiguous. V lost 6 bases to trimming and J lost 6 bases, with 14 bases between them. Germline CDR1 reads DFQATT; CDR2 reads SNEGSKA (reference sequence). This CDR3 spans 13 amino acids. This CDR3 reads CSATTRLAGELFF. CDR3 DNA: TGCAGTGCAACGACAAGATTGGCCGGGGAGCTGTTTTTT.

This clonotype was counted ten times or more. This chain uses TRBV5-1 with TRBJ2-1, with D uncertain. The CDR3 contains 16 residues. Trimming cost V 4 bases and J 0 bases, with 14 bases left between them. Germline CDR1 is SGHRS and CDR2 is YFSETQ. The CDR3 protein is CASSPTRSTSYNEQFF. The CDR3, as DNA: TGCGCCAGCAGCCCCACGCGGAGCACCTCCTACAATGAGCAGTTCTTC.

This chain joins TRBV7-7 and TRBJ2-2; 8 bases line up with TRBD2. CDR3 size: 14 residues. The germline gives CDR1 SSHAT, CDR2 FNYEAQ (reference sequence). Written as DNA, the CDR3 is TGTGCTACTAAAAGCGGGGGTAACACCGGGGAGCTGTTTTTT. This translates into CATKSGGNTGELFF.

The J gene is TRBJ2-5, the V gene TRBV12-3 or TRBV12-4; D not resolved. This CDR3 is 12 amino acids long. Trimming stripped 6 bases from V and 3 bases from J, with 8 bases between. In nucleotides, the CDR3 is TGTGCCAGCAGCTTACTTGAAGAGACCCAGTACTTC. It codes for CASSLLEETQYF.

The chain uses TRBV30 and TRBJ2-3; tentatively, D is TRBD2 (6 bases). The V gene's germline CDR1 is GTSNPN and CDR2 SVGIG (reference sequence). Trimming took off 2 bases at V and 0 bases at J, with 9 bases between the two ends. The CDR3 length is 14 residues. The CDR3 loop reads CAWSRAGSTDTQYF. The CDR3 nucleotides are TGTGCCTGGAGTAGGGCGGGGAGCACAGATACGCAGTATTTT.

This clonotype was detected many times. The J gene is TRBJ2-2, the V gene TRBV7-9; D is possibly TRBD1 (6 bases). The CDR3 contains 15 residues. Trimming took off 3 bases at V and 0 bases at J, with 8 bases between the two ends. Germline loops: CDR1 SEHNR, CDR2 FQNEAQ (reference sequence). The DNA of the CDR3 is TGTGCCAGCAGCTTCGGGACAACGAACACCGGGGAGCTGTTTTTT. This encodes CASSFGTTNTGELFF.